This note documents a single T cell receptor (beta chain) sequence. In its sample, this clonotype was seen a few times. No cognate antigen has been identified for it. This may come from a read error, since a much larger clone is one base off. For repertoire sequencing, the TCR beta CDR3 regions were amplified from RNA transcripts. A first-round RT-PCR used HTBI primers with the Qiagen OneStep RT-PCR kit, followed by a second-round multiplex PCR, size selection and purification. Sequencing of the libraries was carried out on an Illumina HiSeq2000 in paired-end mode with 100 bp reads. In the source study's methods: SOAPnuke was used to process the reads, removing any read that contained adapters or uncalled bases, had a mean Phred below 15, or lacked an exact match to the constant primer or identifier. COPE v1.2.5 was used to merge high-quality paired reads. Each unique nucleotide sequence was treated as a clonotype, and MiTCR v1.1 was used to align the clonotypes to the IMGT TRB V, D and J references. The analysis was limited to V-J combinations with a frequency above 0.0001, which together covered roughly 99% of the repertoires. A TCR clonal expansion and chaos score per V-J combination was defined as the ratio of F50 clonal expansion to chaos observed in the TCRdist matrix. Welch's t-statistics and random forest were used to reduce features to about 13 V-J combinations, which were fed into a naive Bayes classifier. The similarity between thyroid and blood repertoires was quantified using the Morisita-Horn index. TCRdb handled the public reads itself, with Q25 trimming in fastp and clone calling in MiXCR, and kept productive beta chains. Records with the same CDR3 protein are collapsed into one entry carrying the most frequent genes and DNA. TCRdb, rather than the study authors, made the V and J calls. The sample records a few hundred thousand distinct CDR3 sequences, roughly 17% of which are singletons. 2.4% of the sample belongs to the ten largest clones.

This sample is drawn from a study of Graves' ophthalmopathy and Graves' hyperthyroidism (dated by TCRdb to 2017 to 2018). Regarding the study in general: Peripheral blood was collected before any treatment was given, at the time of initial diagnosis. TCR beta repertoire signatures were used to distinguish Graves' ophthalmopathy from Graves' hyperthyroidism and to predict progression to ophthalmopathy. In total, around 130 blood samples were TCR-sequenced: under 45 ophthalmopathy, 75 hyperthyroidism and some 17 hyperthyroidism-to-ophthalmopathy patients. To explore V-J signatures distinguishing ophthalmopathy from hyperthyroidism, a discovery set of 100 patients (fewer than 45 ophthalmopathy, 55 to 60 stable hyperthyroidism) was enrolled. An independent validation cohort was composed of 18 hyperthyroidism patients and around 15 patients who later progressed from hyperthyroidism to ophthalmopathy. In a handful of hyperthyroidism patients, the T-cell repertoires found in thyroid tissue were compared with those found in blood. Once sampling was done, hyperthyroidism patients were given methimazole at a starting dose of 30 mg daily, while ophthalmopathy patients were given high-dose intravenous methylprednisolone.

General conclusions and limits of the study: Ophthalmopathy was separated from stable hyperthyroidism by the 13-signature model with around 89% sensitivity and approximately 84% specificity in cross-validation and with 80%/75% in the test set. Most expanded thyroid clonotypes with a frequency above 0.001 also appeared in blood, which suggests that blood repertoires may reflect the immune response in the thyroid. No statistical method was used to predetermine the sample size, and group allocation was not hidden from the investigators. In validation, the model predicted ophthalmopathy progression with about 70% sensitivity and 72.22% specificity; more than ten predicted patients were CT-confirmed with GO in a median of around 6.5 months.

CDR1 and CDR2, per the germline V gene, are MNHEY and SVGEGT. The CDR3, from cysteine to phenylalanine, totals 14 residues. Just the 42-base CDR3 DNA is kept, in frame starting at base 1. A patient counted as having stable hyperthyroidism if there was no progression to ophthalmopathy within 18 months of follow-up. Hyperthyroidism patients were newly diagnosed, were aged 18 to 65 years, and had a disease duration under 2 months. Patients with other autoimmune diseases, uncontrolled infections, pregnancy or lactation were excluded from the study. Diagnosis was based on clinical symptoms, serum thyroxine, TRAb, thyroid ultrasound and orbital computed tomography. PBMCs were isolated from roughly 10 ml of fresh peripheral blood by Ficoll-Paque density gradient centrifugation. Trizol reagent was used to extract the total RNA, and its quality was then checked on an Agilent 2100 Bioanalyzer.

This receptor was identified in an adult woman with stable Graves' hyperthyroidism. The sequencing sample was made of peripheral blood. The V gene is TRBV6-2 or TRBV6-3 and the J gene is TRBJ2-1, with the D assignment possibly TRBD1 or TRBD2, given 5 matching bases for each. The CDR3 amino acid sequence is: CASSPRPRGHEKFF. DNA sequence: TGTGCCAGCAGTCCGAGGCCGAGGGGTCATGAGAAGTTCTTC.